This T cell receptor beta chain appears in the sequencing data of a study of blood T cell repertoires in COVID-19. Across the whole study: The origin of the acute and convalescent COVID-19 samples was the United States, Italy and Spain. Nucleic acid was either cDNA or gDNA, and it came from T cells, B-cell-depleted T cells, or PBMCs.

Seattle participants joined during active infection and were tracked over time. The V end lost 1 base, the J end lost 6 bases, and 10 bases lay between the germline ends. The CDR3 is 13 amino acids. Per the germline V gene, CDR1 is SEHNR and CDR2 is FQNEAQ (reference sequence). In the original processing: Reference gene primer amplification in the assay estimated nucleated cell counts. TCRdb keeps only in-frame clones here, not all; method: immunoSEQ multiplex PCR. The V and J calls and clone size are taken from that table; D and trimming were inferred from the DNA. Of 200,000 or so clones in the sample, roughly 76% were seen once.

The genes are TRBV7-9 and TRBJ2-7, with D maybe TRBD1 (6 bases). The sample taken for sequencing was peripheral blood. This clonotype was sampled from a woman older than 75 with COVID-19, enrolled during active disease. CDR3 region: CASSLVTGTEQYF. The CDR3 DNA is TGTGCCAGCAGCTTAGTCACAGGGACCGAGCAGTACTTC.